The present T cell receptor (beta chain) was sequenced within a study of T cell responses to AZD1222 COVID-19 vaccine (dated by TCRdb to the early 2020s). Regarding the research as a whole: AZD1222 recipients given second doses at about 4 weeks or at about 12 weeks were pooled, since spike-specific TCR depth and breadth were not found to differ between the two schedules. A total of approximately 230 trial participants underwent TCR sequencing, of whom roughly 210 received two doses of AZD1222 and about 25 received two doses of the MenACWY control vaccine. Enrollment into the trials was organized by age into subgroups of 18-55, 56-69 and 70-plus years, and those subgroups contained roughly 150, 30 and 60 TCR-sequenced participants, respectively.

As concerns this clone: Its binding antigen is unknown. The junction differs from germline at one of its ends, possibly a read error.

The CDR3 regions of human TCRbeta chains were subjected to immunosequencing. On the study's bioinformatics: TCRs in the repertoires were compared against a reference library of SARS-CoV-2-specific TCRs that had been generated with the MIRA antigen-specificity platform. Breadth was defined as the fraction of unique TCRs that were SARS-CoV-2-associated. Depth was defined as the fraction of total T cells that were SARS-CoV-2-associated. Using the MIRA data, every spike-specific TCR was mapped to the spike region that the TCR reacted to and assigned to either a CD4 or a CD8 class. Log10-transformed breadth and depth values were compared by one-way ANOVA with Sidak's multiple comparisons tests. TCRdb retrieved this table from immuneACCESS and kept in-frame rearrangements only. Not all clones are present; in checked studies, unresolved V genes account for under half, and no reason is known for the remainder. V and J calls and clone size are as listed in that table; D and trimming were resolved from the DNA. For this sample there are some 150,000 clones; approximately 94% appear just once. The ten largest clones take up 2.5% to 3% of the sample.

The CDR3 runs 15 residues from the cysteine to the phenylalanine. Solely the CDR3 DNA is kept, with 45 bases framed from the first base. The germline V gene encodes CDR1 WNHNN and CDR2 SYGVQD (reference sequence). The time point tag for this specimen amounts to: baseline before first vaccination. Vaccinee samples were obtained from the UK trials COV001 and COV002, which included a single-blind randomized controlled phase 2/3 trial of AZD1222 (ChAdOx1 nCoV-19) in healthy adults. Trial participant PBMC samples were collected at day 0 and day 28 after the second dose for TCRbeta chain sequencing. The research as a whole found: A significant rise in spike-specific TCR breadth and depth was observed after two AZD1222 doses relative to day 0 and relative to MenACWY recipients. Nearly half of unique spike-specific TCRs reportedly recognized epitopes outside regions mutated in the B.1.351 and B.1.1.7 variants. No day 14 peak-response samples were available, so repertoires were characterized only after the peak T cell response. Only a handful of AZD1222 recipients were SARS-CoV-2 seropositive at baseline, limiting conclusions about previously exposed vaccinees. In the small 56-69-year group, the increase in depth fell short of significance, most likely because of low power. CD4 TCRs associated with the vaccine covered the entire spike protein, and the dominant responses were in regions 160-218 and 743-854. Participants were mostly white British and included more females than males, and it was suggested by the authors that clonal diversity may have been underestimated.

The sequence links TRBV10-1 to TRBJ1-4, with the identity of the D gene unclear. The origin of this receptor is an adult in good health. The sequences come from peripheral blood, collected on day 0 of AZD1222 vaccination. The CDR3 region has the sequence CASTSGIGPNEKLFF. The nucleotides are TGCGCCAGCACTTCAGGAATAGGGCCTAACGAAAAACTGTTTTTT.